This is a list of T cell receptor beta chains from one sample in a study of Ad26.COV2.S vaccination and SARS-CoV-2 variants. Some clones are missing from TCRdb's copy, which holds only in-frame ones; the method was immunoSEQ multiplex PCR. The repertoire includes 510,000 or so clones, around 90% of them detected once, and around 13% sits in the top ten. The specimen was peripheral blood, collected in a trial of Ad26.COV2.S vaccine versus placebo. The receptors derive from a person aged 18-60 years who received the Ad26.COV2.S COVID-19 vaccine or a placebo. Both conserved end residues are part of each CDR3. The D gene is left open where the match is weak. Expanded clones get a size class; other rows say once, few or many, or leave the size out.

v_call: TRBV7-3
d_call: .
clone_size: .
j_call: TRBJ1-1
cdr3_nt: TGTGCCAGCAGCCAAACGAAGAACACTGAAGCTTTCTTT
cdr3_aa: CASSQTKNTEAFF

v_call: TRBV4-2
d_call: .
clone_size: few
j_call: TRBJ2-5
cdr3_nt: TGTGCCAGCAGCCACGGACTCCAAGAGACCCAGTACTTC
cdr3_aa: CASSHGLQETQYF

v_call: TRBV20-1
d_call: TRBD1
clone_size: .
j_call: TRBJ1-5
cdr3_nt: TGCAGTGCTAGTGGACAGGGATTAGGTGGCCCCCAGCATTTT
cdr3_aa: CSASGQGLGGPQHF

v_call: TRBV9
d_call: .
clone_size: once
j_call: TRBJ2-1
cdr3_nt: TGTGCCAGCAGCGAAGGGGTAGGGGCCAGGGAATACAATGAGCAGTTCTTC
cdr3_aa: CASSEGVGAREYNEQFF

v_call: TRBV18
d_call: TRBD2
clone_size: .
j_call: TRBJ2-3
cdr3_nt: TGTGCCAGCTCACCACTCCGGGCGGGAGGGGCGGATACGCAGTATTTT
cdr3_aa: CASSPLRAGGADTQYF

v_call: TRBV11-2
d_call: TRBD1
clone_size: .
j_call: TRBJ2-7
cdr3_nt: TGTGCCAGCTCAACCGGGACAGGGCTCTACGAGCAGTACTTC
cdr3_aa: CASSTGTGLYEQYF

v_call: TRBV6-5
d_call: .
clone_size: .
j_call: TRBJ1-5
cdr3_nt: TGTGCCAGCACAATCAAGGACAATCAGCCCCAGCATTTT
cdr3_aa: CASTIKDNQPQHF

v_call: TRBV27
d_call: .
clone_size: .
j_call: TRBJ2-7
cdr3_nt: TGTGCCAGCAGTTCCACAGCTAGGGGCTACTCCTACGAGCAGTACTTC
cdr3_aa: CASSSTARGYSYEQYF

v_call: TRBV6-2/TRBV6-3
d_call: .
clone_size: few
j_call: TRBJ1-5
cdr3_nt: TGTGCCAGCAGTCCCCAGGGTCAGCCCCAGCATTTT
cdr3_aa: CASSPQGQPQHF

v_call: TRBV9
d_call: .
clone_size: .
j_call: TRBJ2-7
cdr3_nt: TGTGCCAGCAGCAACGTGGACGGCTACGAGCAGTACTTC
cdr3_aa: CASSNVDGYEQYF